This T cell receptor (beta chain) derives from a study of blood T cell repertoires in COVID-19 (dated by TCRdb to between 2020 and 2021). Describing the broader study: Collaborator samples came from the United States, Italy and Spain and covered acute and convalescent phases of COVID-19. The repertoires were released in a freely available public database intended as a resource for research on the immune response to SARS-CoV-2. The prospective study material was composed of cDNA or gDNA derived from T cells, B-cell-depleted T cells, or PBMCs. Where HLA class I and class II types were available, the types were taken from metadata supplied by the sample provider, not from assay-based typing. Samples were obtained from the ongoing ImmuneRACE study (first 160 participants) and from over 1,000 subjects provided by 6 global collaborators. The dataset comprised deeply sampled blood TCRbeta repertoires from subjects exposed to, actively infected with, or recovered from COVID-19. Sample metadata almost always included a de-identified subject ID, COVID-19 status, age in years and sex. Study-wide findings and limitations: Clinical and demographic metadata were provided uncurated, with the amount varying by source and participant.

V is cut by 6 bases and J by 3 bases, and the space between the germline ends is 13 bases. Taken from the germline V gene, the CDR1 and CDR2 loops are SGHDT and YYEEEE. Counted from cysteine to phenylalanine, this CDR3 has 14 amino acids. The DNA shown is the 42-base CDR3, in frame from base 1. For this clone: Its antigen is unknown. Per-base quality was not reported, and no clone a single base away is much larger than it.

TCRbeta CDR3 regions were amplified from genomic DNA by means of the immunoSEQ Assay, a bias-controlled multiplex PCR. The source study handled its data this way. The number of nucleated cells in each sample was estimated by amplification of reference gene primers within the assay. To quantify the absolute abundance of each unique TCRbeta CDR3 rearrangement, sequence reads were collapsed and filtered. For each sample, productive Simpson clonality was calculated as the square root of Simpson's diversity index over productive rearrangements. In TCRdb, the immuneACCESS table is reduced to in-frame sequences with V and J assigned. These tables do not hold every clone; where another copy was compared, an unresolved V gene accounts for under half, and the others remain unexplained. Clone size and the V and J calls come from that table; the DNA yielded D and trimming. For this sample there are about 360,000 clones; approximately 91% appear just once. Of the sample, more than 2% is held by the ten largest clones.

Participants in the prospective study were enrolled through a virtual design, were aged 18 to 89 years, and lived in roughly 26 United States geographic areas. Cohort assignment in the prospective study relied on participant-reported clinical history from a screening survey and a study questionnaire. In the prospective study, whole blood, serum and a nasopharyngeal or oropharyngeal swab were collected from each participant by mobile phlebotomists. Over an approximately two-month period, participants in the prospective study had the option of providing additional blood draws and questionnaires. Before DNA extraction, prospective study blood samples were shipped either frozen or at room temperature.

The sequence joins TRBV5-6 to TRBJ1-5; 6 matching bases give a weak D call of TRBD1. The receptor was derived from a middle-aged woman with acute COVID-19. The sample comprised PBMCs or T cells enriched from blood (not recorded which). CDR3 region: CASTIRGHNQPQHF. In nucleotide form, the sequence is TGTGCCAGCACCATCAGGGGACACAATCAGCCCCAGCATTTT.